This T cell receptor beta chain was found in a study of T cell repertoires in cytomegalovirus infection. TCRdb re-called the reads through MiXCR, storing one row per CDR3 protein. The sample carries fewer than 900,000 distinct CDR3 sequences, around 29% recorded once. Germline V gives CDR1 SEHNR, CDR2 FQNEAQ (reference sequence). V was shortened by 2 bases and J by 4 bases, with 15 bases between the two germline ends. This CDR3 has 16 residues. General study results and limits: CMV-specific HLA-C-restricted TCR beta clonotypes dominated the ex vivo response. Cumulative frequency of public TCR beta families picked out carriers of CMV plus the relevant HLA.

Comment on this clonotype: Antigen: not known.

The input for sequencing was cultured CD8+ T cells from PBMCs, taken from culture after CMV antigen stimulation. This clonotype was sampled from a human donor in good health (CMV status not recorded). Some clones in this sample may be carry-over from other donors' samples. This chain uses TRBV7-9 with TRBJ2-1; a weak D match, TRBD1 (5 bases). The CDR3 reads CASSLLQGSLYNEQFF. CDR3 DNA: TGTGCCAGCAGCTTACTCCAGGGTAGCCTTTACAATGAGCAGTTCTTC.